This T cell receptor beta chain was sequenced for a study of T cells in Graves' hyperthyroidism and ophthalmopathy. TCR beta CDR3 sequences were amplified from RNA transcripts. First-round RT-PCR with HTBI primers amplified the TCR CDR3 region. One entry per CDR3 protein, called by TCRdb with MiXCR from the multiplex PCR reads. The data hold about 600,000 distinct CDR3 sequences, with around 14% observed a single time. This clonotype was observed many times. The target antigen is unknown. Broader study findings: Within blood appeared most thyroid clonotypes that had expanded above 0.001.

This TCR derives from a woman aged 18-29 years with Graves' ophthalmopathy. Sequencing was performed on blood.

Here the CDR3 DNA reads TGTGCCAGCAGCCCCTCCGGGGAGGCTAGCTACGAGCAGTACTTC. Its protein product is CASSPSGEASYEQYF. This sequence joins TRBV7-3 and TRBJ2-7; tentatively, D is TRBD2 (6 bases). The V gene lost 5 bases and the J gene lost 3 bases, with 17 bases spanning the gap. CDR1 and CDR2 (germline): SGHTA, FQGTGA. The CDR3 runs 15 residues.